A single sample is the source of the 14 T cell receptor beta chains below, sequenced in a study of cytotoxic CD8 clonotypes in ibrutinib-treated CLL. The protocol was immunoSEQ multiplex PCR, while the TCRdb copy is restricted to in-frame clones and leaves out a portion. This sample has fewer than 300,000 clones, with roughly 76% found just once. Sequencing was performed on PBMCs, taken at disease progression, from a patient treated with ibrutinib. The receptors shown here come from a human donor with chronic lymphocytic leukemia.

CDR3 sequence: CASSYKADTQYF. CDR3 DNA: TGTGCCAGCAGTTACAAAGCGGATACGCAGTATTTT. The rearrangement joins TRBV6-5 to TRBJ2-3, with no clear D. The V end lost 2 bases, the J end lost 6 bases, and 6 bases lay between the germline ends. Germline V lookup: CDR1 MNHEY, CDR2 SVGAGI. The CDR3 has 12 amino acids.

The chain employs TRBV25-1 and TRBJ2-5, with D uncertain. CDR1 and CDR2 (germline): MGHDK, SYGVNS. The CDR3 length is 14 residues. V lost 6 bases, J lost 2 bases, and 13 bases lay in between. CDR3 bases: TGTGCCAGCAGCGAGTCGGGTGTACAAGAGACCCAGTACTTC. This gives the protein CASSESGVQETQYF.

As concerns this clone: Additional DNA sequences in this sample encode the identical CDR3. This chain connects TRBV7-9 to TRBJ1-5, with unresolved D. The CDR3 loop spans 12 amino acids. Germline CDR1 SEHNR, CDR2 FQNEAQ (reference sequence). V was shortened by 1 base and J by 6 bases, with 4 bases between the two germline ends. In DNA, the CDR3 is TGTGCCAGCAGCTTAGGTGGTCAGCCCCAGCATTTT. It encodes CASSLGGQPQHF.

The genes are TRBV5-4 and TRBJ2-1, with TRBD2 identical over 9 bases. The CDR3 is 17 amino acids. Germline CDR1 and CDR2: SGHNT and YYREEE (reference sequence). V shed 4 bases and J 2 bases; nucleotides not matched to a gene: 10. The CDR3 DNA follows: TGTGCCAGCAGCCCACCGCAGGAGCGGGGGGCCTACAATGAGCAGTTCTTC. It codes for CASSPPQERGAYNEQFF.

The chain uses TRBV5-1 and TRBJ2-1; 7 bases are shared with TRBD2. CDR3 size: 15 residues. The junction had 9 bases not matched to a gene; V was cut back by 0 bases and J by 9 bases. CDR1 and CDR2 (germline): SGHRS, YFSETQ. This CDR3 is CASSLELAKGSEQFF. The CDR3 nucleotides are TGCGCCAGCAGCTTGGAACTAGCGAAGGGGAGTGAGCAGTTCTTC. Full variable domain (remainder filled in from reference TRBV5-1 and TRBJ2-1): KAGVTQTPRYLIKTRGQQVTLSCSPISGHRSVSWYQQTPGQGLQFLFEYFSETQRNKGNFPGRFSGRQFSNSRSEMNVSTLELGDSALYLCASSLELAKGSEQFFGPGTRLTVL.

The chain joins TRBV7-8 to TRBJ2-1, with TRBD1 identical over 8 bases. V lost 5 bases, J lost 0 bases, and 6 bases stayed unmatched. CDR3 length: 16 amino acids. Germline CDR1 is SGHVS and CDR2 is FQNEAQ. The CDR3 coding sequence is TGTGCCAGCAGCGGGAAGGGGACAGGCTCCTACAATGAGCAGTTCTTC. Translation gives CASSGKGTGSYNEQFF. Full variable domain (remainder filled in from reference TRBV7-8 and TRBJ2-1): GAGVSQSPRYKVAKRGQDVALRCDPISGHVSLFWYQQALGQGPEFLTYFQNEAQLDKSGLPSDRFFAERPEGSVSTLKIQRTQQEDSAVYLCASSGKGTGSYNEQFFGPGTRLTVL.

This chain links TRBV10-3 with TRBJ2-5; 7 bases match TRBD1. This CDR3 has 13 residues. Germline values: CDR1 ENHRY, CDR2 SYGVKD. Trimming removed 2 bases from V and 5 bases from J; junction bases left unmatched: 2. CDR3 in amino acids: CAISEQGDETQYF. The CDR3 DNA is TGTGCCATCAGTGAGCAGGGGGATGAGACCCAGTACTTC.

The chain has TRBV13 and TRBJ2-7, with 9 bases matching TRBD1. V shed 2 bases and J 5 bases; nucleotides not matched to a gene: 7. In germline, CDR1 is PRHDT, CDR2 FYEKMQ (reference sequence). The CDR3 consists of 15 residues. The CDR3 DNA sequence: TGTGCCAGCAGCTTAACGGGACAGGGCTTCCACGAGCAGTACTTC. It yields the protein CASSLTGQGFHEQYF.

J is TRBJ2-2 and V is TRBV7-9; D gene unclear. V gave up 1 base and J gave up 4 bases, with 16 bases separating them. The CDR3 runs to 17 residues. The germline V gene has CDR1 SEHNR and CDR2 FQNEAQ (reference sequence). The chain's CDR3 is CASSLGPRWLRTGELFF. CDR3 coding DNA: TGTGCCAGCAGCTTAGGGCCCAGGTGGTTACGCACCGGGGAGCTGTTTTTT.

This clone came up a few times. The chain is built from TRBV11-2 and TRBJ2-1; maybe TRBD1 (6 bases). CDR3 length: 12 residues. Germline V gene data show CDR1 as SGHAT and CDR2 as FQNNGV. V lost 6 bases and J lost 6, with 9 bases in between. CDR3 bases: TGTGCCAGCAGACAGGGAACCAATGAGCAGTTCTTC. Protein product: CASRQGTNEQFF.

The sample holds one count of this clone. This chain uses TRBV2 with TRBJ1-6; D is uncertain. Trimming took off 4 bases at V and 7 bases at J, with 8 bases between the two ends. Germline CDR1 SNHLY, CDR2 FYNNEI. The CDR3 has 13 residues. CDR3 coding DNA: TGTGCCAGCAGTGCCGACGGCAATTCACCCCTCCACTTT. This sequence encodes CASSADGNSPLHF.

V is TRBV13 and J is TRBJ1-1, with unresolved D. The CDR3 spans 12 residues. Germline loops: CDR1 PRHDT, CDR2 FYEKMQ (reference sequence). V shed 5 bases and J shed 9 bases, with 13 bases lying between them. CDR3 in DNA: TGTGCCAGCAGCGAAATCCATGGTAAAGCTTTCTTT. Translated, it gives CASSEIHGKAFF.

This chain links TRBV4-1 with TRBJ1-6; unclear D gene. CDR3 length: 16 amino acids. The germline CDR1 and CDR2 sequences are MGHRA and YSYEKL. The V end was cut by 2 bases, the J end by 6 bases, with 14 bases between. CDR3 sequence (DNA): TGCGCCAGCAGCCAACCAACAACGGGGATTAATTCACCCCTCCACTTT. Translated, it gives CASSQPTTGINSPLHF.

The chain combines TRBV5-6 with TRBJ2-2, with 7 bases matching TRBD1. The V gene end was trimmed by 4 bases and the J gene end by 1 base; junction bases not matched to a gene: 7. Per the germline V gene, CDR1 is SGHDT and CDR2 is YYEEEE. The CDR3 is 16 amino acids. CDR3 DNA: TGTGCCAGCAGCCCAAGGACAGGTTTGAACACCGGGGAGCTGTTTTTT. Protein product: CASSPRTGLNTGELFF.